This TCR beta chain was retrieved from a study of CD8 T cells in Susac syndrome. The authors reverse transcribed roughly 0.5 to 1 ug RNA with random hexamers. Amplification of the TCR beta CDR3 was carried out by immunoSEQ multiplex PCR, which spanned a total of 54 Vbeta and 13 Jbeta segments. TCRdb reprocessed the immunoSEQ multiplex PCR reads with MiXCR, giving one entry per CDR3 protein. The profile shows roughly 130,000 distinct CDR3 sequences, approximately 94% of them singletons. TCR beta sequencing was performed on blood CD8+ and CD4+ T cells. Note on this clonotype: The CDR3 carries no conserved terminal phenylalanine or tryptophan, so it likely arises from a read error.

The CDR3 is 17 residues long. V was pared by 4 bases and J by 6 bases, with 19 bases between. Germline V gives CDR1 MNHEY, CDR2 SVGAGI. The sequenced material came from CD4+ T cells from PBMCs. The chain combines TRBV6-5 with TRBJ1-6, with D unresolved. The sequence was obtained from a human donor with multiple sclerosis. CDR3 nucleotides: TGTGCCAGCAGTTTCACCGTGGGCCAAACCCGTAATTCACCCCTCCACCTT. Encoded protein: CASSFTVGQTRNSPLHL.